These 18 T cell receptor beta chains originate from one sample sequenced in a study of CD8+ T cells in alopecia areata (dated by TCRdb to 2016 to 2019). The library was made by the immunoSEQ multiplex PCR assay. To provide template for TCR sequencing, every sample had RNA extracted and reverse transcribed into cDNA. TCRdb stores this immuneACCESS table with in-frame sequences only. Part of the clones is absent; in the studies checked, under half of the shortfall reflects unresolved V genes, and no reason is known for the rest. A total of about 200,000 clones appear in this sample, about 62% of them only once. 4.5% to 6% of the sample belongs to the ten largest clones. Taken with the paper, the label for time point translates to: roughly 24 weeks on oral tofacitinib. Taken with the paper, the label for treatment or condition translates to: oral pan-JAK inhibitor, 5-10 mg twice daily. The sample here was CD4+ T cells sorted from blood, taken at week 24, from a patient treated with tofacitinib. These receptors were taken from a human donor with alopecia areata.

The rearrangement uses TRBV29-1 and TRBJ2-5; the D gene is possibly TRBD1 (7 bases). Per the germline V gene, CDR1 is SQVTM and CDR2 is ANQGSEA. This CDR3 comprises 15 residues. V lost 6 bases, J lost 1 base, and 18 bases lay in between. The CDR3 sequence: CSVRAQGGGQETQYF. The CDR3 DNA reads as TGCAGCGTGCGAGCCCAGGGGGGAGGCCAAGAGACCCAGTACTTC.

The CDR3 bases are TGTGCCACCAGCAGAGATACAGGGGTTTACACTGAAGCTTTCTTT. Its protein product is CATSRDTGVYTEAFF. V is TRBV15 and J is TRBJ1-1; 7 positions agree with TRBD1. Germline V lookup: CDR1 LNHNV, CDR2 YYDKDF (reference sequence). This CDR3 region has 15 residues. The J segment lost 3 bases and the V segment lost 0 bases, leaving 4 bases of the junction unmatched.

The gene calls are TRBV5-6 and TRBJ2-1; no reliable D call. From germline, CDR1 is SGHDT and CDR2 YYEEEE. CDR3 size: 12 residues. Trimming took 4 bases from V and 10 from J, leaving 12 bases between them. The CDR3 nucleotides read TGTGCCAGCAGCCTGCCTATAAGCGAGCAGTTCTTC. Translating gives CASSLPISEQFF.

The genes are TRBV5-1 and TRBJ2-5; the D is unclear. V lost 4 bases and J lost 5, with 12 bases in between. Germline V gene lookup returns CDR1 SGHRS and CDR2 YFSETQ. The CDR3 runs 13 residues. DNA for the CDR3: TGCGCCAGCAGCCCCCTAGTAACGGAGACCCAGTACTTC. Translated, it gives CASSPLVTETQYF.

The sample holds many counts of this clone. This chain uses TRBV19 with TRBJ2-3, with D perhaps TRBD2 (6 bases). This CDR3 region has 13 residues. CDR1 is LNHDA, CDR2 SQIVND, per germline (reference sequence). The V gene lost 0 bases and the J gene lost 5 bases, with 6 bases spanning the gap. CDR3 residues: CASSIEGGDTQYF. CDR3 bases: TGTGCCAGTAGTATAGAGGGAGGAGATACGCAGTATTTT.

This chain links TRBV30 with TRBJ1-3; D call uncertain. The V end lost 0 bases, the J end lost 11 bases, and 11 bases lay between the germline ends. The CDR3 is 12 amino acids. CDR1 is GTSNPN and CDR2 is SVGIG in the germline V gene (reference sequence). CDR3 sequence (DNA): TGTGCCTGGAGTGTAGGAACCCCTGCCATATATTTT. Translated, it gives CAWSVGTPAIYF.

CDR3 sequence reads: CASSPSLNTEAFF. The CDR3 DNA follows: TGTGCCAGCAGCCCGTCATTGAACACTGAAGCTTTCTTT. V gene TRBV7-9 combines with J gene TRBJ1-1; no reliable D call. From germline, CDR1 is SEHNR and CDR2 FQNEAQ (reference sequence). This CDR3 is built from 13 residues. V was cut by 5 bases and J by 0 bases, with 7 bases left in between.

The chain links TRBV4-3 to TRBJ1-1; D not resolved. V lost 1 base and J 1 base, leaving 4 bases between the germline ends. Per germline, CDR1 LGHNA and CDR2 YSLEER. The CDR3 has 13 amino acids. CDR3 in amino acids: CASSQVTNTEAFF. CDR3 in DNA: TGCGCCAGCAGCCAAGTAACGAACACTGAAGCTTTCTTT.

The DNA of the CDR3 is TGCGCCAGCGCCGATCCGACGAGGGGGGGCCGTGAGCAGTTCTTC. The encoded protein is CASADPTRGGREQFF. V gene TRBV5-1 combines with J gene TRBJ2-1; a possible D gene is TRBD2 (7 bases). CDR3 size: 15 residues. V lost 7 bases, J lost 9 bases, and 23 bases lay in between. The V gene's germline CDR1 is SGHRS and CDR2 YFSETQ.

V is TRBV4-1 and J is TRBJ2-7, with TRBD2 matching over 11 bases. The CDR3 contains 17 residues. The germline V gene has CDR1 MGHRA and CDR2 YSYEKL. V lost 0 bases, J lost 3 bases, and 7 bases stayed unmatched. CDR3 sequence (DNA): TGCGCCAGCAGCCAAGATACGACTAGCGGGGCGGACTACGAGCAGTACTTC. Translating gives CASSQDTTSGADYEQYF.

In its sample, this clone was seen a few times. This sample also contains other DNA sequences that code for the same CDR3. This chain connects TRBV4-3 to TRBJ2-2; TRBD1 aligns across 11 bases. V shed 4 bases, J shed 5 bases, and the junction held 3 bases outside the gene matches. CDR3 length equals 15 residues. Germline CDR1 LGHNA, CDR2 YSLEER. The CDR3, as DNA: TGCGCCAGCAGCCCCGGGACAGGGGGGACCGGGGAGCTGTTTTTT. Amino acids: CASSPGTGGTGELFF.

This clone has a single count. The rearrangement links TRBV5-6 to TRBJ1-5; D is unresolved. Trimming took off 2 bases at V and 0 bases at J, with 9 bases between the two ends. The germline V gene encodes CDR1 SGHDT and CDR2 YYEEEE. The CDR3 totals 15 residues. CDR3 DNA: TGTGCCAGCAGCTTATCGGGTTATAGCAATCAGCCCCAGCATTTT. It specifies CASSLSGYSNQPQHF. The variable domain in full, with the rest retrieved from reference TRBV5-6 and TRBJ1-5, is DAGVTQSPTHLIKTRGQQVTLRCSPKSGHDTVSWYQQALGQGPQFIFQYYEEEERQRGNFPDRFSGHQFPNYSSELNVNALLLGDSALYLCASSLSGYSNQPQHFGDGTRLSIL.

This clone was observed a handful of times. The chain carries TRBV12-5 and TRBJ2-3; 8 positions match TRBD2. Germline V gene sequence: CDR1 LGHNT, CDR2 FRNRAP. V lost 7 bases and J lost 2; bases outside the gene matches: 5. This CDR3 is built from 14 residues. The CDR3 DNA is TGTGCTAGTGCCATTAGCGGGACCACAGATACGCAGTATTTT. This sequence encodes CASAISGTTDTQYF.

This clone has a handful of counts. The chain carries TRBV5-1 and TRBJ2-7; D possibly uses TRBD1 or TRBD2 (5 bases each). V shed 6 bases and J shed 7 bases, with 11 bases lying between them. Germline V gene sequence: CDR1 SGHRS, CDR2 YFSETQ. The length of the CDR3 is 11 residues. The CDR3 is CASTREGEQYF. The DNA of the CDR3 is TGCGCCAGCACCCGAGAGGGGGAGCAGTACTTC. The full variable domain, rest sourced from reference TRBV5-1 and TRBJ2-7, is KAGVTQTPRYLIKTRGQQVTLSCSPISGHRSVSWYQQTPGQGLQFLFEYFSETQRNKGNFPGRFSGRQFSNSRSEMNVSTLELGDSALYLCASTREGEQYFGPGTRLTVT.

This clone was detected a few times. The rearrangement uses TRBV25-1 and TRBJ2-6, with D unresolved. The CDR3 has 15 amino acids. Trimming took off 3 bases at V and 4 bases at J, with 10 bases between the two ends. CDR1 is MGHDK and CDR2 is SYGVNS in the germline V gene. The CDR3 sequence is CASSDRSGGANVLTF. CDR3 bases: TGTGCCAGCAGTGATAGGTCCGGGGGGGCCAACGTCCTGACTTTC.

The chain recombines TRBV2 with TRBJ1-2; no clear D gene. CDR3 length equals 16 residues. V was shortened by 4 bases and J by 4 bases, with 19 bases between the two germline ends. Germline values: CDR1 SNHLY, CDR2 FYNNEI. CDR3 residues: CASSVSRETLGYGYTF. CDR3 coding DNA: TGTGCCAGCAGTGTGAGTCGGGAGACGCTAGGCTATGGCTACACCTTC.

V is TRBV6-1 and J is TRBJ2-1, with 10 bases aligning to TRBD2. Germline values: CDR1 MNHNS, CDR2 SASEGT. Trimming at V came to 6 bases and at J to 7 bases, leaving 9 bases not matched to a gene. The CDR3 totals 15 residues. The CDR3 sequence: CASRGLAQVPNEQFF. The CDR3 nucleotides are TGTGCCAGCAGGGGACTAGCGCAGGTTCCGAATGAGCAGTTCTTC.

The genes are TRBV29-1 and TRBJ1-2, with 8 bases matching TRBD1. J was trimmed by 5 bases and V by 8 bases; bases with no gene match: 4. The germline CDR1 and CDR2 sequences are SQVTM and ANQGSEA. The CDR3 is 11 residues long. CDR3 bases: TGCAGCTCAAGGACAGGGTATGGCTACACCTTC. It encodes CSSRTGYGYTF.